Detailed here is one T cell receptor (beta chain). As yet, its antigen is unknown. Notes on the study in general: The larger-cohort validation was restricted to a single TCR beta V-J rearrangement rather than whole repertoires.

Semi-nested PCR with Nested Universal Primer A followed constant-region reverse priming of full-length variable regions. Each CDR3 protein gets one entry after TCRdb re-called the 5' RACE reads with MiXCR. There are some 32,000 distinct CDR3 sequences in the sample; approximately 25% occur only once, and 4.3% lies in the top ten. V gave up 0 bases and J gave up 3 bases, with 12 bases separating them. Germline V gives CDR1 SEHNR, CDR2 FQNEAQ (reference sequence). This CDR3 spans 15 amino acids. This TCR was sampled from a female donor with breast cancer. The chain combines TRBV7-9 with TRBJ2-7, with D tentatively TRBD2 (6 bases). The sequencing sample was made of memory CD4+ T cells sorted from blood. This sample's subset: memory CD4+ T cells, CD4+CD45RO+CD25-. The CDR3 DNA reads as TGTGCCAGCAGCTTAGCGCTCCGGGAGAACTACGAGCAGTACTTC. Translated, it gives CASSLALRENYEQYF.